Following are 29 T cell receptor beta chains from one sample sequenced in a study of cytomegalovirus exposure and HLA in healthy donors. TCRdb keeps only in-frame clones here, not all; method: immunoSEQ multiplex PCR. The sample yields 200,000 or so clones, over 65% seen once. The sequenced sample was PBMCs. The receptors shown here come from a young man in good health and CMV-seropositive.

This clone was picked up many times. The genes are TRBV29-1 and TRBJ1-2; no definite D call. There are 11 residues in the CDR3. The germline gives CDR1 SQVTM, CDR2 ANQGSEA. V lost 6 bases and J 7 bases, leaving 12 bases between the germline ends. CDR3 sequence: CSVTELGGYTF. CDR3 bases: TGCAGCGTCACTGAACTCGGTGGCTACACCTTC.

The rearrangement uses TRBV28 and TRBJ2-5; 9 bases are shared with TRBD2. CDR1 is MDHEN, CDR2 SYDVKM, per germline. V trimming: 1 base; J trimming: 2 bases; junction bases outside the gene matches: 2. The CDR3 is made up of 15 amino acids. The CDR3 loop is CASSLYAGGQETQYF. The CDR3 DNA follows: TGTGCCAGCAGTTTATATGCGGGAGGGCAAGAGACCCAGTACTTC. The full variable domain, with the rest looked up from reference TRBV28 and TRBJ2-5, is DVKVTQSSRYLVKRTGEKVFLECVQDMDHENMFWYRQDPGLGLRLIYFSYDVKMKEKGDIPEGYSVSREKKERFSLILESASTNQTSMYLCASSLYAGGQETQYFGPGTRLLVL.

The CDR3: CASSQVVSGRIYEQYF. Written as DNA, the CDR3 is TGCGCCAGCAGCCAAGTAGTAAGCGGGAGAATCTACGAGCAGTACTTC. The rearrangement links TRBV4-3 to TRBJ2-7, with 8 positions matching TRBD2. Germline V gives CDR1 LGHNA, CDR2 YSLEER. The CDR3 consists of 16 residues. V was pared by 1 base and J by 3 bases, with 8 bases of the junction left unmatched.

The CDR3 DNA is TGTGCCAGCAGTTCCCCGGCTAGCGGGAGGGGAGAGACCCAGTACTTC. Translated: CASSSPASGRGETQYF. The chain uses TRBV27 and TRBJ2-5; 12 bases align to TRBD2. The junction had 7 bases not matched to a gene; V was cut back by 4 bases and J by 4 bases. CDR1 and CDR2 (germline): MNHEY, SMNVEV (reference sequence). CDR3 length: 16 residues.

The rearrangement uses TRBV6-5 and TRBJ2-7, with 7 bases fitting TRBD1. Germline V gene data show CDR1 as MNHEY and CDR2 as SVGAGI. This CDR3 contains 13 residues. The J segment lost 5 bases and the V segment lost 8 bases, leaving 9 bases of the junction unmatched. The DNA for the CDR3 is TGTGCCAGCCGTACGACAGGGATCAACGAGCAGTACTTC. Its protein product is CASRTTGINEQYF.

The V call is TRBV15, the J call TRBJ2-4, with D perhaps TRBD1 (6 bases). Germline V gives CDR1 LNHNV, CDR2 YYDKDF (reference sequence). CDR3 length equals 15 residues. The germline V and J ends were trimmed by 4 bases and 0 bases, with 10 bases remaining between them. The CDR3 nucleotides read TGTGCCACCAGCACCCTGGACAGAGCCAAAAACATTCAGTACTTC. Translation gives CATSTLDRAKNIQYF.

The chain employs TRBV28 and TRBJ2-1; D gene ambiguous. Trimming cost V 6 bases and J 6 bases, with 15 bases left between them. From germline, CDR1 is MDHEN and CDR2 SYDVKM. This CDR3 has 14 residues. The CDR3 sequence is CASSPYGGTNEQFF. CDR3 in DNA: TGTGCCAGCAGCCCCTACGGCGGTACCAATGAGCAGTTCTTC.

V and J are TRBV27 and TRBJ2-1; D is possibly TRBD1 (6 bases). The CDR3 has 16 residues. The germline gives CDR1 MNHEY, CDR2 SMNVEV (reference sequence). Deletions cut 4 bases from V and 4 bases from J, with 17 bases between. CDR3 protein: CASSYSGGESYNEQFF. The CDR3 bases are TGTGCCAGCAGTTACTCTGGGGGCGAATCTTACAATGAGCAGTTCTTC.

The gene calls are TRBV27 and TRBJ1-1, with a tentative D call TRBD1 (5 bases). Germline CDR1 reads MNHEY; CDR2 reads SMNVEV (reference sequence). Trimming took 1 base from V and 11 from J, leaving 17 bases between them. This CDR3 is built from 14 residues. In DNA form, the CDR3 reads TGTGCCAGCAGTTTATTGGGAGGGGACGGTAACGCTTTCTTT. The encoded protein is CASSLLGGDGNAFF.

This clone has a single count. The rearrangement joins TRBV27 to TRBJ2-1; 15 bases align to TRBD2. The junction had 6 bases not matched to a gene; V was cut back by 8 bases and J by 10 bases. CDR3 length: 14 residues. Germline CDR1 is MNHEY and CDR2 is SMNVEV (reference sequence). CDR3 coding DNA: TGTGCCAGCGGGGGGACTAGCGGGAGGATAGAGCAGTTCTTC. The encoded protein is CASGGTSGRIEQFF.

The chain recombines TRBV5-4 with TRBJ1-1; 10 bases align to TRBD1. After removal of 4 bases from V and 4 bases from J, the junction contained 4 bases not matched to a gene. The CDR3 has 14 residues. CDR1 and CDR2 (germline): SGHNT, YYREEE (reference sequence). For the CDR3, the DNA is TGTGCCAGCAGCGAGGGACAGGGGCGCACTGAAGCTTTCTTT. Protein sequence: CASSEGQGRTEAFF.

The V call is TRBV29-1, the J call TRBJ2-2; TRBD2 matches at 13 bases. The J segment lost 5 bases and the V segment lost 2 bases, leaving 8 bases of the junction unmatched. Germline lookup yields CDR1 SQVTM and CDR2 ANQGSEA. The length of the CDR3 is 17 residues. The CDR3 DNA reads as TGCAGCGTTGAACTTGGGACTAGCGGGACTAAAACCGGGGAGCTGTTTTTT. Its protein is CSVELGTSGTKTGELFF.

The chain links TRBV5-6 to TRBJ2-3; 8 bases align to TRBD2. This CDR3 spans 16 amino acids. Germline lookup yields CDR1 SGHDT and CDR2 YYEEEE. J lost 1 base, V lost 0 bases, and 4 bases had no gene match. The CDR3 is CASSLAGTRRTDTQYF. Written as DNA, the CDR3 is TGTGCCAGCAGCTTGGCTGGGACTAGACGCACAGATACGCAGTATTTT.

This chain links TRBV7-6 with TRBJ2-2; D unclear. CDR3 length: 16 residues. Germline V CDR1 and CDR2: SGHVS, FNYEAQ. Trimming left V 0 bases short and J 2 bases short, with 10 bases between. The CDR3: CASSLAFRGNTGELFF. The CDR3 DNA is TGTGCCAGCAGCTTAGCGTTTCGCGGAAACACCGGGGAGCTGTTTTTT.

This clone was detected once. The chain links TRBV19 to TRBJ1-1, with 9 bases fitting TRBD1. The V gene's germline CDR1 is LNHDA and CDR2 SQIVND (reference sequence). Unmatched junction bases numbered 12, after V lost 7 bases and J lost 6 bases. The length of the CDR3 is 15 residues. For the CDR3, the DNA is TGTGCCAGTACAGCACAGGGGGCGCGGGGGGCTGAAGCTTTCTTT. The encoded protein is CASTAQGARGAEAFF.

The chain couples TRBV2 to TRBJ2-1; 12 bases are a match to TRBD2. This CDR3 contains 15 residues. Trimming cost V 7 bases and J 8 bases; bases outside gene matches: 9. Germline assignment: CDR1 SNHLY and CDR2 FYNNEI. As DNA, the CDR3 is TGTGCCAGCACAATACTGACTAGCGGGAGCGATGAGCAGTTCTTC. Translating it yields CASTILTSGSDEQFF.

As concerns this clone: Additional DNA sequences in this sample encode the identical CDR3. The genes are TRBV30 and TRBJ2-3; D call uncertain. The CDR3 runs 12 residues. Looked up from germline, CDR1 is GTSNPN and CDR2 is SVGIG (reference sequence). The V end lost 1 base, the J end lost 1 base, and 3 bases lay between the germline ends. CDR3 nucleotides: TGTGCCTGGAGTGGCGGCACAGATACGCAGTATTTT. Amino acids: CAWSGGTDTQYF.

Here the CDR3 reads CASSLSGFNYGYTF. CDR3 nucleotides: TGTGCCAGCAGTTTATCCGGTTTCAACTATGGCTACACCTTC. The chain joins TRBV27 to TRBJ1-2; D unclear. V was pared by 0 bases and J by 2 bases, with 7 bases between. The CDR3 consists of 14 residues. Germline CDR1 reads MNHEY; CDR2 reads SMNVEV (reference sequence).

This chain joins TRBV30 and TRBJ2-7, with 8 bases matching TRBD2. This CDR3 has 15 residues. The ends lost 0 bases at V and 3 bases at J; junction bases unmatched: 7. Germline V gives CDR1 GTSNPN, CDR2 SVGIG (reference sequence). The CDR3 nucleotides are TGTGCCTGGAGTGTAGGCCTAGCGGGCGGCTACGAGCAGTACTTC. Translated, it gives CAWSVGLAGGYEQYF.

The chain combines TRBV9 with TRBJ2-7; TRBD2 matches at 12 bases. Looked up from germline, CDR1 is SGDLS and CDR2 is YYNGEE. This CDR3 comprises 15 residues. V shed 4 bases, J shed 4 bases, and the junction held 6 bases outside the gene matches. DNA for the CDR3: TGTGCCAGCAGCACCGGACTAGCGGGACTTTACGAGCAGTACTTC. As protein: CASSTGLAGLYEQYF. The full variable domain, rest sourced from reference TRBV9 and TRBJ2-7, is DSGVTQTPKHLITATGQRVTLRCSPRSGDLSVYWYQQSLDQGLQFLIQYYNGEERAKGNILERFSAQQFPDLHSELNLSSLELGDSALYFCASSTGLAGLYEQYFGPGTRLTVT.

The chain joins TRBV5-1 to TRBJ2-1; TRBD1 matches at 8 bases. Germline V gives CDR1 SGHRS, CDR2 YFSETQ. The V segment lost 5 bases and the J segment 5 bases; nucleotides outside the gene matches: 6. This CDR3 region has 14 residues. CDR3 sequence: CASRLQTGDNEQFF. CDR3 sequence (DNA): TGCGCCAGCAGACTACAGACAGGGGACAATGAGCAGTTCTTC. The whole variable domain, filled in from reference TRBV5-1 and TRBJ2-1, reads KAGVTQTPRYLIKTRGQQVTLSCSPISGHRSVSWYQQTPGQGLQFLFEYFSETQRNKGNFPGRFSGRQFSNSRSEMNVSTLELGDSALYLCASRLQTGDNEQFFGPGTRLTVL.

The chain combines TRBV30 with TRBJ2-7; possible D gene TRBD2, 5 bases. V gave up 3 bases and J gave up 0 bases, with 15 bases separating them. Germline loops: CDR1 GTSNPN, CDR2 SVGIG (reference sequence). The CDR3 is 15 residues long. DNA for the CDR3: TGTGCCTGGAGCCGCGGGTCCGCGGGCTCCTACGAGCAGTACTTC. This translates into CAWSRGSAGSYEQYF.

The V gene is TRBV7-9, the J gene TRBJ1-4, with D tentatively TRBD1 (6 bases). CDR1 and CDR2 from the germline V gene are SEHNR and FQNEAQ (reference sequence). This CDR3 comprises 15 residues. V lost 5 bases and J 4 bases, leaving 14 bases between the germline ends. CDR3 region: CASSLRDTINEKLFF. The CDR3, as DNA: TGTGCCAGCAGCCTACGGGACACTATTAATGAAAAACTGTTTTTT.

V usage is TRBV28 and J usage is TRBJ2-1, with 14 bases matching TRBD2. Germline V CDR1 and CDR2: MDHEN, SYDVKM. V lost 3 bases to trimming and J lost 0 bases; unmatched junction nucleotides: 1. The CDR3 loop spans 17 amino acids. In DNA form, the CDR3 reads TGTGCCAGCAGTTTCGGGACTAGCGGGAGCTCCTACAATGAGCAGTTCTTC. Encoded protein: CASSFGTSGSSYNEQFF.

This clone was observed once. The chain carries TRBV29-1 and TRBJ2-6; D perhaps matches TRBD1 (6 bases). V was trimmed by 3 bases and J by 2 bases, leaving 14 bases between them. Germline V gene sequence: CDR1 SQVTM, CDR2 ANQGSEA. CDR3 size: 16 residues. The CDR3 sequence: CSVEGAGETGANVLTF. The CDR3 DNA follows: TGCAGCGTTGAGGGGGCAGGGGAAACTGGGGCCAACGTCCTGACTTTC.

This chain uses TRBV5-6 with TRBJ2-3, with a weak D call TRBD2 (7 bases). In germline, CDR1 is SGHDT, CDR2 YYEEEE. This CDR3 is built from 13 residues. Trimming left V 4 bases short and J 6 bases short, with 12 bases between. For the CDR3, the DNA is TGTGCCAGCAGCATCAGGGGAGGGGATACGCAGTATTTT. This encodes CASSIRGGDTQYF.

The V call is TRBV13, the J call TRBJ2-7, with TRBD1 matching 7 bases. Unmatched junction bases numbered 6, after V lost 6 bases and J lost 1 base. This CDR3 has 14 amino acids. CDR1 is PRHDT and CDR2 is FYEKMQ in the germline V gene (reference sequence). The DNA for the CDR3 is TGTGCCAGCAGATTTAGGGGACAGTCCTACGAGCAGTACTTC. Translation gives CASRFRGQSYEQYF.

The chain combines TRBV28 with TRBJ2-7, with a weak D call TRBD2 (5 bases). This CDR3 region has 14 residues. Between the trimmed V and J ends, which lost 10 bases and 3 bases, there was a span of 19 bases. CDR1 and CDR2 from the germline V gene are MDHEN and SYDVKM. In nucleotides, the CDR3 is TGTGCCACCGAACCGGGAACTAAGGTCTACGAGCAGTACTTC. Translating it yields CATEPGTKVYEQYF.

The chain combines TRBV6-1 with TRBJ2-3; D not certain. CDR3 length equals 14 residues. Trimming took off 1 base at V and 4 bases at J, with 9 bases between the two ends. The germline V gene has CDR1 MNHNS and CDR2 SASEGT. CDR3 residues: CASSEVGDSDTQYF. CDR3 nucleotide sequence: TGTGCCAGCAGTGAAGTAGGAGATTCAGATACGCAGTATTTT.